Included here is one TCR beta chain sequence, with context. The entry originates in a study of blood T cell repertoires in COVID-19. At the level of the study: The study drew acute and convalescent COVID-19 samples from the United States, Italy and Spain.

Authors' data handling: For nucleated cells, counts were estimated from reference gene primer amplification. Repertoires were generated with immunoSEQ multiplex PCR, while TCRdb's copy carries only in-frame clones and drops some. V and J calls and clone size are those listed in that table; D and trimming were worked out from the DNA. Seen here are tens of thousands of clones, roughly 85% observed once, and the top ten hold more than 9.5%. The CDR3 is 12 residues long. With 4 bases removed from V and 8 bases from J, the gap between germline ends came to 8 bases. Germline-derived CDR1 and CDR2 are SNHLY and FYNNEI.

The rearrangement joins TRBV2 to TRBJ1-4; D gene uncertain. The TCR was taken from a human donor in a cohort sampled during active COVID-19. Sequencing was carried out using peripheral blood. The CDR3, as DNA: TGTGCCAGCAGTGGTATAGCCGAAAAACTGTTTTTT. Protein product: CASSGIAEKLFF.